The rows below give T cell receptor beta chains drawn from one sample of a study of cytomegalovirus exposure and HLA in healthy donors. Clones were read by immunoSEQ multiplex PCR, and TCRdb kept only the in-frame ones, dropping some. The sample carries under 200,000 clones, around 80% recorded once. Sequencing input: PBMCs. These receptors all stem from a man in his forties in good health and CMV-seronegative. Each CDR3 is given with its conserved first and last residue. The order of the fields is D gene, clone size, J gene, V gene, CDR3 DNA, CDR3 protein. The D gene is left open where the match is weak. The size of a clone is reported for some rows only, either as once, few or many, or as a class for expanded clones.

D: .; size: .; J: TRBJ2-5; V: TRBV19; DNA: TGTGCCAGTAGTATAGCCCCCCGCGGGGAGACCCAGTACTTC; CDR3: CASSIAPRGETQYF
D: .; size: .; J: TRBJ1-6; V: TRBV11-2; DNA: TGTGCCAGCAGCTCTGATTCACCCCTCCACTTT; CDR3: CASSSDSPLHF
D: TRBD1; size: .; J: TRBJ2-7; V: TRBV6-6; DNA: TGTGCCAGCACCGACACGTCGGGGACAGGAGCCTACGAGCAGTACTTC; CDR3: CASTDTSGTGAYEQYF
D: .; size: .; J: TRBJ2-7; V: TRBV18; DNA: TGTGCCAGCTCAATCGGTCCTGAGCAGTACTTC; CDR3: CASSIGPEQYF
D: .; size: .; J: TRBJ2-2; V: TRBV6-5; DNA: TGTGCCAGCACGCGGGGATACACCGGGGAGCTGTTTTTT; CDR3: CASTRGYTGELFF
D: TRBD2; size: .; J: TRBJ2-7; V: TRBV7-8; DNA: TGTGCCAGCAGCTTGACTAGCGGGGGGGTCTATTCCTACGAGCAGTACTTC; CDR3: CASSLTSGGVYSYEQYF
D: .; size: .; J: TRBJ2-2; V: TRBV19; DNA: TGTGCCAGTAGTATCTCCGGGTCCCCTTTTAACACCGGGGAGCTGTTTTTT; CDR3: CASSISGSPFNTGELFF
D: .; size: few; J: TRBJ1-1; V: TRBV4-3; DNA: TGCGCCAGCAGCCCGGGGACAAAGCCCCCTGAAGCTTTCTTT; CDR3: CASSPGTKPPEAFF
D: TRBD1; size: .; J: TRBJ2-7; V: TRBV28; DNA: TGTGCCAGCACGCGGACAGGGGGCCAGTACGAGCAGTACTTC; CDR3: CASTRTGGQYEQYF
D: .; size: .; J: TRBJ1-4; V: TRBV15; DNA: TGTGCCACCAGCAGAGAGTGGGGACAACCTGAAAAACTGTTTTTT; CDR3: CATSREWGQPEKLFF
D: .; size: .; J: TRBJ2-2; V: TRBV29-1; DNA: TGCAGCGTTGGCCGGAGGGGGACAGACACCGGGGAGCTGTTTTTT; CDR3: CSVGRRGTDTGELFF
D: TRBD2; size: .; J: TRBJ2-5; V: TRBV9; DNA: TGTGCCAGCAGCGCGGGGGGGGCGCGAGAGACCCAGTACTTC; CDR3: CASSAGGARETQYF
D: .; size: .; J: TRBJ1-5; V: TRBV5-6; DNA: TGTGCCAGCAGCTTAGGGGGGGAGGATCAGCCCCAGCATTTT; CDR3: CASSLGGEDQPQHF
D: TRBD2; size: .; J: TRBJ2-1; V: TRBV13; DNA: TGTGCCAGCAGCTCCGAGCGGGGGGCTTACAATGAGCAGTTCTTC; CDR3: CASSSERGAYNEQFF
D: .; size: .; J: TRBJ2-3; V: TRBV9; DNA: TGTGCCAGGCGGAGCACAGATACGCAGTATTTT; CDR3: CARRSTDTQYF
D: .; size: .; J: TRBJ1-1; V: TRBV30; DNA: TGTGCCTGGAGTGTATTCCCTAAGAACACTGAAGCTTTCTTT; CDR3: CAWSVFPKNTEAFF
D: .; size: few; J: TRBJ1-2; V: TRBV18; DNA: TGTGCCAGCTCACCATCCGTGGGATCAAGGGGCTCTGGCTACACCTTC; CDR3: CASSPSVGSRGSGYTF
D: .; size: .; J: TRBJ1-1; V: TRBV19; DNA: TGTGCCAGTAGCTCTGACGACTTACACACTGAAGCTTTCTTT; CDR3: CASSSDDLHTEAFF
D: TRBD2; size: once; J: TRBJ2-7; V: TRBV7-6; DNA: TGTGCCAGCAGCTTGCGGGAGGGCCCCTACGAGCAGTACTTC; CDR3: CASSLREGPYEQYF
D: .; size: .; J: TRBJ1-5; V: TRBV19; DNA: TGTGCCAGTAGTATAATAGGGACTGGGAAAAATCAGCCCCAGCATTTT; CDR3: CASSIIGTGKNQPQHF
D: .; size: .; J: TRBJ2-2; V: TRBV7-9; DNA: TGTGCCAGCAGCTTAGATGGTGAGAAGGAGGCCGGGGAGCTGTTTTTT; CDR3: CASSLDGEKEAGELFF
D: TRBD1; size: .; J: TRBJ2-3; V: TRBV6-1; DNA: TGTGCCAGCAGCCCGGGACAGGGGACAATAGATACGCAGTATTTT; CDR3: CASSPGQGTIDTQYF
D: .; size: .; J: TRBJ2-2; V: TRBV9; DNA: TGTGCCAGCAGCGTCGGTCCTTCGAACACCGGGGAGCTGTTTTTT; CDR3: CASSVGPSNTGELFF
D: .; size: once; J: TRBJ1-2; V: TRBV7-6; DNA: TGTGCCAGCAGCTTAAGACATAAGGGGGAACCAACCTTC; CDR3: CASSLRHKGEPTF
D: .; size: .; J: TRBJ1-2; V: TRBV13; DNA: TGTGCCAGCAGCTTAGACGCCGAATCGAGGGGGGGTTTTAACTATGGCTACACCTTC; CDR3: CASSLDAESRGGFNYGYTF
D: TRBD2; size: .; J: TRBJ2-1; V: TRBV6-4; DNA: TGTGCCAGCAGAGCTAGCGGGGGGGCTCAAAATGAGCAGTTCTTC; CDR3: CASRASGGAQNEQFF
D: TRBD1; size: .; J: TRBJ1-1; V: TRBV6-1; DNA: TGTGCCAGCAGTGAGACAGGGGTTACCCTCACTGAAGCTTTCTTT; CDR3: CASSETGVTLTEAFF
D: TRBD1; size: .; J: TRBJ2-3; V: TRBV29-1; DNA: TGCAGCGTCATTTCCCAAAGGACAGGGGGTTCAGATACGCAGTATTTT; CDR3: CSVISQRTGGSDTQYF
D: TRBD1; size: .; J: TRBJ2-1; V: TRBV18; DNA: TGTGCCAGCTCACCAGGGGACAGGGTGGTTGAGCAGTTCTTC; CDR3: CASSPGDRVVEQFF
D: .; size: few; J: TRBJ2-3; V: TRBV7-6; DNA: TGTGCCAGCAGCTTAGCGGGGGCTAGCACAGATACGCAGTATTTT; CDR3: CASSLAGASTDTQYF
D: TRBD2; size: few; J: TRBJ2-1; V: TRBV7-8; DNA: TGTGCCAGCAGCCCTTCCCGGACTAGCGTTTACAATGAGCAGTTCTTC; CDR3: CASSPSRTSVYNEQFF
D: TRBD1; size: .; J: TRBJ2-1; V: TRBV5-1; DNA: TGCGCCAGCAGCCCCCGCGGACAGGAATACAATGAGCAGTTCTTC; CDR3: CASSPRGQEYNEQFF
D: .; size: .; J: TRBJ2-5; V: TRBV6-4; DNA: TGTGCCAGCAGTGAGCAACTAGGGGAGACCCAGTACTTC; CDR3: CASSEQLGETQYF
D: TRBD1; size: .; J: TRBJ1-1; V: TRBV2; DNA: TGTGCCAGCGGGGGGAACAGGGGAGTAACTGAAGCTTTCTTT; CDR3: CASGGNRGVTEAFF
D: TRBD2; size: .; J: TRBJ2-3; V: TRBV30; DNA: TGTGCCTGGACCCTAGCGGGAGAGGATACGCAGTATTTT; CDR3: CAWTLAGEDTQYF